This T cell receptor beta chain was retrieved from a study of somatic mutations in cytotoxic T cells in rheumatoid arthritis. Study-level information: Sorting by flow gave nearly 100% purity for some V beta antibody-stained T-cell populations, including V beta1+ cells sequenced for TCRB. Study findings and constraints: Over 20% of CD8+ cells belonged to the largest CD8+ clone in about an eighth of the roughly 60 patients.

This CDR3 is built from 18 residues. With V trimmed by 4 bases and J by 2 bases, 14 bases remained unmatched. CDR1 is SEHNR, CDR2 FQNEAQ, per germline (reference sequence). How the authors handled the data: Only a few patient CD8+ clones above 1% matched published virus-specific TCRB sequences. The assay was immunoSEQ multiplex PCR, and TCRdb's table has in-frame clones only and misses some. V and J calls and clone size follow that table, whereas D and trimming were derived from the DNA. The profile shows some 18,000 clones, about four fifths of them singletons. The sample holds one count of this clone. The antigen is not known.

This chain uses TRBV7-9 with TRBJ1-1, with 9 positions matching TRBD1. This receptor was taken from an adult with rheumatoid arthritis. The specimen was CD8+ T cells sorted from blood. CDR3 sequence reads: CASSSELIWTGANTEAFF. Here the CDR3 DNA reads TGTGCCAGCAGCTCAGAGCTTATATGGACAGGGGCTAACACTGAAGCTTTCTTT.